Following are 15 T cell receptor beta chains from one sample sequenced in a study of CD8+CD57+ T cells in acquired aplastic anemia. CDR3 and TCR beta VDJ profiling relied on a genomic DNA template. In TCRdb, the reads were re-called with MiXCR into one record per CDR3 protein. The table shows roughly 290,000 distinct CDR3 sequences, with about three fifths occurring only once. Patients chosen for sequencing had CD8+CD57+ cells that had expanded, as shown by flow cytometry. The specimen was sorted CD4+, CD8+, or CD8+CD57+ T cells (not recorded which) from PBMCs. Receptors were obtained from a human donor with aplastic anemia.

Many counts were recorded for this clonotype. The rearrangement uses TRBV24-1 and TRBJ2-3; the match to TRBD2 covers 7 bases. V lost 3 bases and J lost 2; bases outside the gene matches: 4. The CDR3 runs 15 residues. Germline loops: CDR1 KGHDR, CDR2 SFDVKD. CDR3: CATSDRGGLTDTQYF. In DNA form, the CDR3 reads TGTGCCACCAGTGATCGCGGGGGACTCACAGATACGCAGTATTTT.

The chain combines TRBV9 with TRBJ2-6; TRBD1 or TRBD2 may be the D gene (5 bases each). The CDR3 spans 15 residues. The V and J ends lost 4 bases and 2 bases respectively, with 10 bases between them. Germline-derived CDR1 and CDR2 are SGDLS and YYNGEE. This chain's CDR3 is CASSHVGAGANVLTF. The CDR3 DNA sequence: TGTGCCAGCAGCCACGTGGGGGCTGGGGCCAACGTCCTGACTTTC.

Many counts were recorded for this clonotype. V gene TRBV2 combines with J gene TRBJ1-5; D might be TRBD1 (5 bases). The V and J ends lost 6 bases and 0 bases respectively, with 15 bases between them. The CDR3 covers 16 residues. Germline CDR1 reads SNHLY; CDR2 reads FYNNEI. The CDR3 region has the DNA TGTGCCAGCAGCCCGACAGTCAGTTATAGCAATCAGCCCCAGCATTTT. Residues: CASSPTVSYSNQPQHF.

V gene TRBV5-5 combines with J gene TRBJ2-1; 9 bases match TRBD1. This CDR3 region has 15 residues. Germline V gene sequence: CDR1 SGHKS, CDR2 YYEKEE (reference sequence). V lost 4 bases and J lost 9; bases outside the gene matches: 11. CDR3 loop: CASSPVGTGWSEQFF. The CDR3 DNA follows: TGTGCCAGCAGCCCGGTTGGGACAGGGTGGAGTGAGCAGTTCTTC.

The V and J genes are TRBV24-1 and TRBJ2-7, with D possibly TRBD1 on 5 matching bases. CDR3 size: 15 residues. Germline CDR1 reads KGHDR; CDR2 reads SFDVKD. Trimming took 3 bases from V and 1 from J, leaving 12 bases between them. The CDR3 loop is CATSDPQGGSYEQYF. The DNA for the CDR3 is TGTGCCACCAGTGATCCTCAGGGCGGATCCTACGAGCAGTACTTC.

This clonotype was picked up a small number of times. This chain links TRBV6-6 with TRBJ1-3; D gene uncertain. The CDR3 contains 14 residues. The germline gives CDR1 MNHNY, CDR2 SVGAGI (reference sequence). V was cut by 5 bases and J by 0 bases, with 8 bases left in between. The DNA of the CDR3 is TGTGCCAGCAGTATTGGGGTCTCTGGAAACACCATATATTTT. This sequence encodes CASSIGVSGNTIYF.

The chain recombines TRBV10-3 with TRBJ2-7, with 13 nucleotides matching TRBD2. V lost 2 bases and J lost 2; bases outside the gene matches: 3. This CDR3 has 16 residues. Germline V gene data show CDR1 as ENHRY and CDR2 as SYGVKD. In DNA, the CDR3 is TGTGCCATCAGTGAGACGGGGACTAGCGGGGCCTACGAGCAGTACTTC. Encoded protein: CAISETGTSGAYEQYF.

This clonotype turned up a few times. V usage is TRBV10-3 and J usage is TRBJ2-7, with 13 bases matching TRBD2. From germline, CDR1 is ENHRY and CDR2 SYGVKD. CDR3 length equals 16 residues. The junction had 9 bases not matched to a gene; V was cut back by 3 bases and J by 7 bases. The CDR3 bases are TGTGCCATCAGTGATTCGAATACTAGCGGGAGGGGAGAGCAGTACTTC. It specifies CAISDSNTSGRGEQYF.

J is TRBJ1-5 and V is TRBV12-5; D remains unclear. Germline V CDR1 and CDR2: LGHNT, FRNRAP. This CDR3 region has 13 residues. V shed 7 bases and J shed 1 base, with 8 bases lying between them. The CDR3 DNA sequence: TGTGCTAGTGTCCCCCTGAGCAATCAGCCCCAGCATTTT. Amino acid sequence: CASVPLSNQPQHF.

The chain employs TRBV12-3 or TRBV12-4 and TRBJ2-7, with D unresolved. This CDR3 region has 16 residues. V was cut by 6 bases and J by 4 bases, with 22 bases left in between. CDR3 sequence reads: CASSHPPGEISYEQYF. The CDR3 DNA reads as TGTGCCAGCAGCCACCCCCCAGGCGAGATCTCTTACGAGCAGTACTTC.

This chain links TRBV7-9 with TRBJ1-2, with TRBD1 matching over 8 bases. CDR1 and CDR2 (germline): SEHNR, FQNEAQ (reference sequence). The V and J ends lost 3 bases and 3 bases, in that order; junction bases with no gene match: 6. There are 15 residues in the CDR3. CDR3 residues: CASSLILTGDYGYTF. The CDR3 DNA reads as TGTGCCAGCAGCTTGATATTGACAGGGGACTATGGCTACACCTTC. Supplemented by reference TRBV7-9 and TRBJ1-2, the full variable domain reads DTGVSQNPRHKITKRGQNVTFRCDPISEHNRLYWYRQTLGQGPEFLTYFQNEAQLEKSRLLSDRFSAERPKGSFSTLEIQRTEQGDSAMYLCASSLILTGDYGYTFGSGTRLTVV.

The V gene is TRBV14, the J gene TRBJ2-5; D uncertain. Germline CDR1 and CDR2: SGHDN and FVKESK. This CDR3 spans 15 amino acids. V was pared by 4 bases and J by 1 base, with 13 bases between. The CDR3 DNA reads as TGTGCCAGCAGCCTTATCAGGCAGCCCCAAGAGACCCAGTACTTC. Its protein is CASSLIRQPQETQYF.

This clonotype was observed at least ten times. The chain employs TRBV15 and TRBJ1-3; no reliable D call. The CDR3 consists of 13 residues. With 1 base removed from V and 4 bases from J, the gap between germline ends came to 5 bases. Germline V gene sequence: CDR1 LNHNV, CDR2 YYDKDF (reference sequence). CDR3 protein: CATSRGLGNTIYF. The CDR3 DNA follows: TGTGCCACCAGCAGAGGGCTCGGAAACACCATATATTTT. The variable domain in full, completed from reference TRBV15 and TRBJ1-3, reads DAMVIQNPRYQVTQFGKPVTLSCSQTLNHNVMYWYQQKSSQAPKLLFHYYDKDFNNEADTPDNFQSRRPNTSFCFLDIRSPGLGDTAMYLCATSRGLGNTIYFGEGSWLTVV.

At least ten counts were recorded for this clonotype. The rearrangement uses TRBV18 and TRBJ1-4, with D unresolved. The ends were cut back, 2 bases at V and 8 bases at J, with 6 bases in the middle. The CDR3 extends over 12 amino acids. Germline loops: CDR1 KGHSH, CDR2 LQKENI. The CDR3: CASSPREEKLFF. The CDR3 DNA reads as TGTGCCAGCTCACCAAGGGAAGAAAAACTGTTTTTT. The variable domain in full, completed from reference TRBV18 and TRBJ1-4, reads NAGVMQNPRHLVRRRGQEARLRCSPMKGHSHVYWYRQLPEEGLKFMVYLQKENIIDESGMPKERFSAEFPKEGPSILRIQQVVRGDSAAYFCASSPREEKLFFGSGTQLSVL.

In its sample, this clonotype was seen once. The CDR3 is CASSIPRGLGDNQPQHF. The CDR3 DNA follows: TGTGCCAGTAGTATACCACGAGGTTTGGGTGACAATCAGCCCCAGCATTTT. J is TRBJ1-5 and V is TRBV19; D not resolved. Trimming took 2 bases from V and 3 from J, leaving 17 bases between them. The CDR3 totals 17 residues. The germline CDR1 and CDR2 sequences are LNHDA and SQIVND (reference sequence). The full variable domain, its missing parts supplied by reference TRBV19 and TRBJ1-5, is DGGITQSPKYLFRKEGQNVTLSCEQNLNHDAMYWYRQDPGQGLRLIYYSQIVNDFQKGDIAEGYSVSREKKESFPLTVTSAQKNPTAFYLCASSIPRGLGDNQPQHFGDGTRLSIL.